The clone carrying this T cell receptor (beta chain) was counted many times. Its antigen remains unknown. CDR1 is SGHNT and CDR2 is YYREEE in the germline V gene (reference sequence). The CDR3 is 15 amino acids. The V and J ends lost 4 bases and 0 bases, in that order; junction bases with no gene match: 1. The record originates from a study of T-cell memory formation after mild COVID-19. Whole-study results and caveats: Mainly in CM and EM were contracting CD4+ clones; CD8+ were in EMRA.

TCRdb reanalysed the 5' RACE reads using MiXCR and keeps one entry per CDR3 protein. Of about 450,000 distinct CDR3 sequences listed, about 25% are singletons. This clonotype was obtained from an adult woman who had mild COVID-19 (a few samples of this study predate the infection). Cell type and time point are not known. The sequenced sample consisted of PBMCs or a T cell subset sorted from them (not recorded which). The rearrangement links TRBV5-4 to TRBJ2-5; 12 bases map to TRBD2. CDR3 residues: CASSPSGGDQETQYF. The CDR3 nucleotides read TGTGCCAGCAGCCCTAGCGGGGGGGACCAAGAGACCCAGTACTTC.